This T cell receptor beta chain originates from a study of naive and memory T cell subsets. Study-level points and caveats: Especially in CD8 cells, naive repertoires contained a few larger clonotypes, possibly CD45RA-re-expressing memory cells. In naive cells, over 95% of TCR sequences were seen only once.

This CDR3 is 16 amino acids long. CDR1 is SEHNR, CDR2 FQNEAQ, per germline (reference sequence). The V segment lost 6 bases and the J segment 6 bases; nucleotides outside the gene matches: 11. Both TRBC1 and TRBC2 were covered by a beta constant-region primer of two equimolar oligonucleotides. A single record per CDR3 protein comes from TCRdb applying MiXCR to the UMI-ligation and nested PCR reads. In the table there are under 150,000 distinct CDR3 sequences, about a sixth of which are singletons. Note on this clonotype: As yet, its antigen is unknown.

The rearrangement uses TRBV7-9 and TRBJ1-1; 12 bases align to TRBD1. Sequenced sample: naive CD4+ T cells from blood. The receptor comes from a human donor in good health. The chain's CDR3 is CASRPGQGANRAEAFF. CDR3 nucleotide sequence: TGTGCCAGCAGACCGGGACAGGGGGCGAACAGGGCTGAAGCTTTCTTT.